This entry describes one TCR beta chain. The target antigen is unknown. The primer mix had 60 Vbeta and 13 Jbeta primers. Sequencing was performed with immunoSEQ multiplex PCR; in TCRdb, only in-frame clones are kept and a portion is missing. The listing contains under 150,000 clones. The data are from a study of cytomegalovirus exposure and HLA in healthy donors. Whole-study results and caveats: High sensitivity and specificity were reportedly achieved when the classifier diagnosed cytomegalovirus status.

Germline CDR1 and CDR2: SGHNT and YENEEA. After removal of 5 bases from V and 9 bases from J, the junction contained 11 bases not matched to a gene. The CDR3 totals 14 residues. The receptor was isolated from a woman aged 55-70 years in good health and CMV-seronegative. V is TRBV11-3 and J is TRBJ2-3; 7 nucleotides align to TRBD2. Specimen: PBMCs. The CDR3 loop reads CASSPEGSSGTQYF. The CDR3 nucleotides read TGTGCCAGCAGCCCCGAGGGGTCTAGCGGCACGCAGTATTTT.